This is a list of T cell receptor beta chains from one sample in a study of T cell repertoires and Cas9 in healthy adults. The protocol was immunoSEQ multiplex PCR, while the TCRdb copy is restricted to in-frame clones and leaves out a portion. This table has tens of thousands of clones, under 95% appearing once. The sequenced sample was CD4+ effector T cells (CD127+, CD25-, CD137-, CD154-) from PBMCs; culture status not recorded. These receptors originate from a human donor in good health. CDR3s include the opening cysteine and the closing phenylalanine or tryptophan. D genes are given only for firm matches. Part of the rows lack a size; the others show once, few, many or a class for expanded clones.

TRBV7-3	TRBJ2-7	15	TRBD2	.	CASSPGSGRGYEQYF	TGTGCCAGCAGCCCGGGGAGCGGGAGAGGATACGAGCAGTACTTC
TRBV7-8	TRBJ1-2	15	.	.	CASSGSRAENYGYTF	TGTGCCAGCAGCGGCTCGAGGGCCGAAAACTATGGCTACACCTTC
TRBV29-1	TRBJ2-4	16	.	.	CSVLLVQGLAKNIQYF	TGCAGCGTCCTTTTAGTACAGGGACTAGCCAAAAACATTCAGTACTTC
TRBV9	TRBJ1-5	15	.	.	CASSVAGRCNQPQHF	TGTGCCAGCAGCGTAGCTGGGCGTTGCAATCAGCCCCAGCATTTT
TRBV4-2	TRBJ2-2	12	.	.	CASSLNTGELFF	TGTGCCAGCAGCCTCAACACCGGGGAGCTGTTTTTT
TRBV5-1	TRBJ1-3	15	.	.	CASSGDAFSGNTIYF	TGCGCCAGCAGCGGGGATGCCTTCTCTGGAAACACCATATATTTT
TRBV19	TRBJ2-1	15	.	.	CASSIALASYNEQFF	TGTGCCAGTAGTATAGCGCTAGCTTCCTACAATGAGCAGTTCTTC
TRBV9	TRBJ2-3	13	.	.	CASSAGEGDTQYF	TGTGCCAGCAGCGCAGGGGAGGGGGATACGCAGTATTTT
TRBV9	TRBJ2-6	15	.	.	CASSVEQAGANVLTF	TGTGCCAGCAGCGTAGAGCAAGCTGGGGCCAACGTCCTGACTTTC
TRBV5-1	TRBJ2-5	17	TRBD2	.	CASSLARAGGLQETQYF	TGCGCCAGCAGCTTGGCGAGAGCGGGGGGCCTCCAAGAGACCCAGTACTTC
TRBV5-6	TRBJ2-7	14	.	.	CASSWREGSYEQYF	TGTGCCAGCAGCTGGAGGGAAGGGTCCTACGAGCAGTACTTC
TRBV5-1	TRBJ2-7	14	.	.	CASSLEREGHEQYF	TGCGCCAGCAGCTTGGAAAGGGAAGGGCACGAGCAGTACTTC
TRBV2	TRBJ2-7	14	TRBD1	few	CASRHDRVFYEQYF	TGTGCCAGCAGACACGACAGGGTATTCTACGAGCAGTACTTC
TRBV9	TRBJ2-7	14	.	.	CASSVESGAYEQYF	TGTGCCAGCAGCGTGGAGTCAGGGGCCTACGAGCAGTACTTC
TRBV5-1	TRBJ2-7	12	.	.	CASSLMPYEQYF	TGCGCCAGCAGCCTAATGCCCTACGAGCAGTACTTC
TRBV7-2	TRBJ2-7	14	.	once	CASSLGLGAGEQYF	TGTGCCAGCAGCTTAGGTCTTGGAGCCGGCGAGCAGTACTTC
TRBV27	TRBJ2-7	19	TRBD2	.	CASSLGASGSAGAPYEQYF	TGTGCCAGCAGTTTAGGGGCTAGCGGGAGTGCGGGGGCACCCTACGAGCAGTACTTC
TRBV2	TRBJ1-5	15	TRBD1	few	CASRERTGYNQPQHF	TGTGCCAGCAGAGAAAGGACAGGGTACAATCAGCCCCAGCATTTT
TRBV5-1	TRBJ2-2	15	.	.	CASSKGGENTGELFF	TGCGCCAGCAGCAAAGGTGGGGAGAACACCGGGGAGCTGTTTTTT
TRBV14	TRBJ1-4	15	.	few	CASSRRAGTNEKLFF	TGTGCCAGCAGCCGGCGGGCAGGGACTAATGAAAAACTGTTTTTT
TRBV7-8	TRBJ2-6	15	.	.	CASSPIFSGANVLTF	TGTGCCAGCAGCCCTATTTTCTCTGGGGCCAACGTCCTGACTTTC
TRBV7-9	TRBJ1-2	14	TRBD1	.	CASTTPGGNYGYTF	TGTGCCAGCACTACGCCAGGGGGGAACTATGGCTACACCTTC
TRBV5-5	TRBJ1-2	14	TRBD1	.	CASSGGQSNYGYTF	TGTGCCAGCAGCGGGGGACAGTCTAACTATGGCTACACCTTC
TRBV5-4	TRBJ1-4	15	.	few	CASSLGSGTNEKLFF	TGTGCCAGCAGCTTAGGGTCCGGAACTAATGAAAAACTGTTTTTT
TRBV18	TRBJ1-1	16	.	.	CASSPLTGTSDIEAFF	TGTGCCAGCTCACCACTAACCGGGACAAGTGATATAGAAGCTTTCTTT
TRBV7-9	TRBJ2-2	15	TRBD1	.	CASSRQGAQSGELFF	TGTGCCAGCAGTCGTCAGGGGGCACAGTCCGGGGAGCTGTTTTTT
TRBV5-6	TRBJ1-4	15	.	once	CASSLVAGDWEKLFF	TGTGCCAGCAGCTTGGTAGCAGGCGATTGGGAAAAACTGTTTTTT
TRBV19	TRBJ1-2	14	.	few	CASTNVGRDYGYTF	TGTGCCAGTACTAATGTAGGACGGGACTATGGCTACACCTTC
TRBV7-9	TRBJ1-1	16	.	.	CASSLAEVRGVGEAFF	TGTGCCAGCAGCTTAGCGGAAGTCCGGGGGGTAGGTGAAGCTTTCTTT
TRBV5-6	TRBJ2-5	17	TRBD2	.	CASSLGPAGFRQETQYF	TGTGCCAGCAGCTTGGGGCCAGCGGGGTTCCGTCAGGAGACCCAGTACTTC
TRBV2	TRBJ2-7	13	.	.	CASSERGTYEQYF	TGTGCCAGCAGTGAACGAGGAACCTACGAGCAGTACTTC
TRBV18	TRBJ2-7	12	.	.	CASRAGAKEQYF	TGTGCCAGCCGAGCAGGGGCCAAGGAGCAGTACTTC
TRBV5-6	TRBJ2-5	18	TRBD2	.	CASSLTSGVRGLQETQYF	TGTGCCAGCAGCTTAACTAGCGGGGTCAGGGGTCTACAAGAGACCCAGTACTTC